This T cell receptor beta chain emerged from a study of T-cell reconstitution after alpha-beta-depleted transplantation in children. This clonotype was detected a few times. During its preparation, the TCRbeta library received unique molecular identifiers. TCRdb recomputed calls from the PCR reads with MiXCR, one row per CDR3 protein. The profile shows some 490,000 distinct CDR3 sequences, around 13% of them singletons. This CDR3 has 15 residues. The V gene end was trimmed by 6 bases and the J gene end by 2 bases; junction bases not matched to a gene: 7. The sample was PBMCs from the stem cell graft donor, taken from the stem cell graft. The TCR comes from a human donor who donated a stem cell graft to a child with combined immunodeficiency. The V and J genes are TRBV12-3 or TRBV12-4 and TRBJ2-5; 9 bases match TRBD2. The chain's CDR3 is CASSDSGLAQETQYF. CDR3 sequence (DNA): TGTGCCAGCAGCGATTCAGGACTAGCGCAAGAGACCCAGTACTTC.